This T cell receptor (beta chain) was captured in a study of T cell responses to AZD1222 COVID-19 vaccine. Study outcomes and limitations: Clonal diversity was possibly underestimated, and white British individuals and females predominated among donors. Spike as a whole was targeted by vaccine-associated CD4 TCRs, dominant at 160-218 and 743-854.

Second-dose intervals near 4 or 12 weeks were combined. Generated by immunoSEQ multiplex PCR, the TCRdb table keeps only in-frame clones and is missing some. The repertoire holds roughly 99,000 clones, with roughly 90% as singletons. The CDR3 sequence is 14 residues long. CDR1 SEHNR and CDR2 FQNEAQ come from the germline V gene (reference sequence). V lost 2 bases and J lost 6, with 13 bases in between. A remark on this clone: As yet, its antigen is unknown.

This chain joins TRBV7-9 and TRBJ1-2; no clear D gene. This specimen consisted of peripheral blood, obtained 28 days after the second AZD1222 dose. The receptor's source is an adult who received the AZD1222 COVID-19 vaccine. The CDR3, as DNA: TGTGCCAGCAGCTTAATGGGGTCGATTCATGGCTACACCTTC. Translation gives CASSLMGSIHGYTF.